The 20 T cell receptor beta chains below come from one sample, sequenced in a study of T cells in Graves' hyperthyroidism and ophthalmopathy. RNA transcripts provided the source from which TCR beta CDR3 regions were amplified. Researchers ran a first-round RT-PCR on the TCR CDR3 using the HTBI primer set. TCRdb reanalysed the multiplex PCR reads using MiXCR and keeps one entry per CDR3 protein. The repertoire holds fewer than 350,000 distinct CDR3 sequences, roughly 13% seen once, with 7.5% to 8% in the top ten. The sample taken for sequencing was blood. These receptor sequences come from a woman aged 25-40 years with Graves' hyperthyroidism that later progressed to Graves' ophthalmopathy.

The CDR3 sequence is CASSEVDERHSNEQFF. The CDR3 DNA sequence: TGTGCCAGCAGTGAAGTAGACGAACGTCACTCCAATGAGCAGTTCTTC. This chain joins TRBV25-1 and TRBJ2-1; D gene uncertain. CDR1 and CDR2 from the germline V gene are MGHDK and SYGVNS. The CDR3 has 16 residues. V was cut by 2 bases and J by 6 bases, with 17 bases left in between.

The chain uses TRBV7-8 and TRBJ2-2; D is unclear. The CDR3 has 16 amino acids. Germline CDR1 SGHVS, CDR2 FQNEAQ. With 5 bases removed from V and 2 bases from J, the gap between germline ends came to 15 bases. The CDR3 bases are TGTGCCAGCAGCCAAAATGATAGGAAAAACACCGGGGAGCTGTTTTTT. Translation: CASSQNDRKNTGELFF.

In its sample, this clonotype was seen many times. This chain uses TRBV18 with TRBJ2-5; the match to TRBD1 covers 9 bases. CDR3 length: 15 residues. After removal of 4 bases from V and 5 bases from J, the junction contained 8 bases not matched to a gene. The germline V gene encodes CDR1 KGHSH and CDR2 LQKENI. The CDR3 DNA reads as TGTGCCAGCTCACTGCGACAGGGGGAGGTGGAGACCCAGTACTTC. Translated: CASSLRQGEVETQYF.

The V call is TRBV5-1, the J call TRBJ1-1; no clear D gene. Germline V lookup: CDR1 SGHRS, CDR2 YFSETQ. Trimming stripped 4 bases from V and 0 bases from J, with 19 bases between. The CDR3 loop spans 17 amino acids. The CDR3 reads CASSLPQDLTLNTEAFF. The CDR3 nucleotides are TGCGCCAGCAGCCTCCCCCAGGACCTGACCTTGAACACTGAAGCTTTCTTT.

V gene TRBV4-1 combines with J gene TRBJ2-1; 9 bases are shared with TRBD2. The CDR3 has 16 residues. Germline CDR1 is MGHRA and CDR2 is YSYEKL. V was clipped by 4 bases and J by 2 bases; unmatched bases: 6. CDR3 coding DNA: TGCGCCAGCAGCCCAGTAGCGGGAGTAGCCTACAATGAGCAGTTCTTC. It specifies CASSPVAGVAYNEQFF.

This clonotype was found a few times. The CDR3 sequence: CASSYRTGGSEQYF. DNA of the CDR3: TGTGCCAGCAGTTACAGGACAGGGGGATCCGAGCAGTACTTC. The gene calls are TRBV6-5 and TRBJ2-7; TRBD1 aligns across 10 bases. Germline CDR1 reads MNHEY; CDR2 reads SVGAGI. The V segment lost 2 bases and the J segment 6 bases; nucleotides outside the gene matches: 4. The CDR3 runs 14 residues.

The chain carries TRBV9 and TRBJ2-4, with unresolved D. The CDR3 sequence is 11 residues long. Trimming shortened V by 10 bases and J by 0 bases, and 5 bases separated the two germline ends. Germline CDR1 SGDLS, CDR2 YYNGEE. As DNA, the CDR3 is TGTGCCCGACTAGCCAAAAACATTCAGTACTTC. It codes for CARLAKNIQYF. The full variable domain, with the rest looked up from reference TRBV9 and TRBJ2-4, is DSGVTQTPKHLITATGQRVTLRCSPRSGDLSVYWYQQSLDQGLQFLIQYYNGEERAKGNILERFSAQQFPDLHSELNLSSLELGDSALYFCARLAKNIQYFGAGTRLSVL.

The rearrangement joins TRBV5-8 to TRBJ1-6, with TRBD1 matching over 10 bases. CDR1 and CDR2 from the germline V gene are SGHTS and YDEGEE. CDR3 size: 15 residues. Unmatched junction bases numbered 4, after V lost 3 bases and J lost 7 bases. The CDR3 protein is CASSYGQGGNSPLHF. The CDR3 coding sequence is TGTGCCAGCAGCTACGGACAGGGGGGCAATTCACCCCTCCACTTT.

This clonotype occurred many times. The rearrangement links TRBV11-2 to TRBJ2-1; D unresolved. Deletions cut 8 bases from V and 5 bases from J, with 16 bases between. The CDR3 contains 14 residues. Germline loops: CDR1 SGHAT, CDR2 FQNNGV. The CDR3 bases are TGTGCCAGCTCGGAACTTGGGCCCAACAATGAGCAGTTCTTC. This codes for CASSELGPNNEQFF.

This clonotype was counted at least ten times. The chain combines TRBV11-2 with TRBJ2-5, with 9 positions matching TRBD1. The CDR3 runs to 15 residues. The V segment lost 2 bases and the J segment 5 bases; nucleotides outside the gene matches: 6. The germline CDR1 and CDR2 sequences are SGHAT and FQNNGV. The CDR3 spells CASSLRGTGWETQYF. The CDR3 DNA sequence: TGTGCCAGCAGCTTACGGGGGACAGGGTGGGAGACCCAGTACTTC. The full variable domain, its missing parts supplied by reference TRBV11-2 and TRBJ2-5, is EAGVAQSPRYKIIEKRQSVAFWCNPISGHATLYWYQQILGQGPKLLIQFQNNGVVDDSQLPKDRFSAERLKGVDSTLKIQPAKLEDSAVYLCASSLRGTGWETQYFGPGTRLLVL.

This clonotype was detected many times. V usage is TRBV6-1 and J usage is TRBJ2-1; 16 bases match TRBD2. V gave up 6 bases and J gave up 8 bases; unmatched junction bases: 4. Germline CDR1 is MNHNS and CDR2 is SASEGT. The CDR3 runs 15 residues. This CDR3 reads CASRTGLAGGHEQFF. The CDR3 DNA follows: TGTGCCAGCAGGACGGGACTAGCGGGAGGGCATGAGCAGTTCTTC.

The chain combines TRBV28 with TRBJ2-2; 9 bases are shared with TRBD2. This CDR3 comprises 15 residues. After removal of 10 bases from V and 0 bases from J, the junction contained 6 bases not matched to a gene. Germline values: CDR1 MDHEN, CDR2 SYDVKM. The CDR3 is CAIRTSEPNTGELFF. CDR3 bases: TGTGCCATCCGGACTAGCGAGCCGAACACCGGGGAGCTGTTTTTT.

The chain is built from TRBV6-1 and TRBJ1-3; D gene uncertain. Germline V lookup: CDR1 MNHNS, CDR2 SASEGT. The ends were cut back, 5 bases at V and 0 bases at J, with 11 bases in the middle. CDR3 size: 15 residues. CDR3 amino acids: CASSYGFSSGNTIYF. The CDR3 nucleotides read TGTGCCAGCAGTTACGGGTTCAGCTCTGGAAACACCATATATTTT.

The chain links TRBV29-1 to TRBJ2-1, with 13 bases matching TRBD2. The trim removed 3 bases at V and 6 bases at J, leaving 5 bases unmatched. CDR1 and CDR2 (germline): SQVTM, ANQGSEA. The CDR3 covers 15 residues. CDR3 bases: TGCAGCGTTGATGGACTAGCGGGAGTCCCCAATGAGCAGTTCTTC. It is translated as CSVDGLAGVPNEQFF.

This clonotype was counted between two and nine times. The CDR3 loop is CASGGGGNTEAFF. DNA of the CDR3: TGTGCCAGTGGGGGGGGAGGAAACACTGAAGCTTTCTTT. The rearrangement uses TRBV9 and TRBJ1-1; D possibly corresponds to TRBD1 (5 bases). V lost 8 bases and J 2 bases, leaving 13 bases between the germline ends. The CDR3 runs 13 residues. The germline V gene has CDR1 SGDLS and CDR2 YYNGEE.

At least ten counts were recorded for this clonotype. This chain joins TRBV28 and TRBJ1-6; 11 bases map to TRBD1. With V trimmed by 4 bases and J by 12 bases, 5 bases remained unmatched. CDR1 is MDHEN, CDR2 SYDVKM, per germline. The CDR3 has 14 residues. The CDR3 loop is CASSSTGTGGPLHF. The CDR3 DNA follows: TGTGCCAGCAGTTCAACCGGGACAGGGGGACCCCTCCACTTT. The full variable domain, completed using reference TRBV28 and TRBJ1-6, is DVKVTQSSRYLVKRTGEKVFLECVQDMDHENMFWYRQDPGLGLRLIYFSYDVKMKEKGDIPEGYSVSREKKERFSLILESASTNQTSMYLCASSSTGTGGPLHFGNGTRLTVT.

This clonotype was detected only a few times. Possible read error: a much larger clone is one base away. For the CDR3, the DNA is TGTGCCGCATGCCCGGACATCGGCTATGGCTACACCTTC. Its translation: CAACPDIGYGYTF. The chain has TRBV28 and TRBJ1-2; maybe TRBD1 (5 bases). The CDR3 runs 13 residues. Germline CDR1 MDHEN, CDR2 SYDVKM. V shed 11 bases and J shed 4 bases, with 17 bases lying between them.

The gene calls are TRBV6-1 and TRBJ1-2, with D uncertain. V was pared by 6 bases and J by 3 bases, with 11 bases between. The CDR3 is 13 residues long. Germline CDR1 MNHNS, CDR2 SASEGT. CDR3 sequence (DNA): TGTGCCAGCAGGAGAGAGAACGACTATGGCTACACCTTC. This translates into CASRRENDYGYTF.

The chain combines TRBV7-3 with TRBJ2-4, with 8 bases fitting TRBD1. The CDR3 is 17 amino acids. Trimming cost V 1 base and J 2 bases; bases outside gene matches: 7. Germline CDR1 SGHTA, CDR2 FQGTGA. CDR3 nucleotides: TGTGCCAGCAGCTTAATTTTGCAGGGGGCGTCCAAAAACATTCAGTACTTC. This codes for CASSLILQGASKNIQYF.

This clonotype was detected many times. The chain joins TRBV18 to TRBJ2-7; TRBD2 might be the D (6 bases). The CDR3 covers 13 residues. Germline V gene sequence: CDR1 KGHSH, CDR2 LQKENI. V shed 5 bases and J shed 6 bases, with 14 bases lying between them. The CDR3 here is CASSSSGGVEQYF. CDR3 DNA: TGTGCCAGCTCATCCTCCGGAGGGGTCGAGCAGTACTTC.